These T cell receptor beta chains were read from a single sample in a study of shared clonotypes between healthy human individuals. TCRdb's copy holds only in-frame clones and misses some; the assay was immunoSEQ multiplex PCR. The sample yields roughly 1,600,000 clones, 98% seen once. The sample comprised naive CD4+ T cells sorted from blood. The receptors shown here come from a man aged 30 to 45 in good health. CDR3s include the opening cysteine and the closing phenylalanine or tryptophan. The D gene is left open where the match is weak. Where a row states a size, it is once, few, many or the class of an expanded clone; other rows omit it.

TRBJ2-3 | TRBV7-6 | NA | TRBD1 | CASSSAGGIGTDTQYF | TGTGCCAGCAGCTCCGCAGGGGGCATCGGGACAGATACGCAGTATTTT
TRBJ2-3 | TRBV10-3 | NA | NA | CAISEGTRSRDTQYF | TGTGCCATCAGTGAGGGGACAAGGAGTAGAGATACGCAGTATTTT
TRBJ1-1 | TRBV15 | NA | TRBD1 | CATSRDIGTVTEAFF | TGTGCCACCAGCAGAGATATAGGGACAGTGACTGAAGCTTTCTTT
TRBJ2-2 | TRBV7-2 | NA | TRBD2 | CASSLGTSGRATGELFF | TGTGCCAGCAGCTTAGGGACTAGCGGGAGGGCCACCGGGGAGCTGTTTTTT
TRBJ2-7 | TRBV7-6 | NA | NA | CASSRSGVGSYEQYF | TGTGCCAGCAGCCGCTCGGGGGTTGGCTCCTACGAGCAGTACTTC
TRBJ1-1 | TRBV15 | NA | NA | CATSRGVGHRVNQNTEAFF | TGTGCCACCAGCAGAGGAGTGGGGCACAGGGTGAACCAGAACACTGAAGCTTTCTTT
TRBJ2-1 | TRBV5-1 | NA | TRBD2 | CASSPSGMGSYNEQFF | TGCGCCAGCAGCCCGAGCGGGATGGGGTCCTACAATGAGCAGTTCTTC
TRBJ2-3 | TRBV15 | NA | NA | CATSRAGGSTDTQYF | TGTGCCACCAGCAGAGCAGGCGGTAGCACAGATACGCAGTATTTT
TRBJ2-1 | TRBV7-6 | once | NA | CASSRALSSYNEQFF | TGTGCCAGCAGCCGAGCGTTGAGCTCCTACAATGAGCAGTTCTTC
TRBJ1-5 | TRBV30 | NA | NA | CAWSVSRGIQPQHF | TGTGCCTGGAGTGTATCGAGGGGGATTCAGCCCCAGCATTTT
TRBJ2-2 | TRBV11-3 | NA | NA | CASSNPGFAGELFF | TGTGCCAGCAGCAACCCCGGCTTTGCCGGGGAGCTGTTTTTT
TRBJ2-7 | TRBV18 | NA | TRBD1 | CASSPGQGGPYEQYF | TGTGCCAGCTCACCAGGACAGGGAGGCCCCTACGAGCAGTACTTC
TRBJ2-5 | TRBV6-1 | NA | NA | CASSEQGRGAGETQYF | TGTGCCAGCAGTGAACAGGGGAGGGGTGCGGGAGAGACCCAGTACTTC
TRBJ2-7 | TRBV5-4 | NA | TRBD2 | CASSLVGLAGGYEQYF | TGTGCCAGCAGCTTGGTAGGCCTAGCGGGAGGCTACGAGCAGTACTTC
TRBJ2-7 | TRBV11-3 | NA | TRBD2 | CASSLEGGSYEQYF | TGTGCCAGCAGCTTAGAGGGGGGGTCCTACGAGCAGTACTTC
TRBJ1-1 | TRBV2 | NA | NA | CASSEGWMRGWTEAFF | TGTGCCAGCAGTGAAGGATGGATGAGGGGATGGACTGAAGCTTTCTTT
TRBJ2-7 | TRBV5-1 | NA | TRBD1 | CASSFRDRAYEQYF | TGCGCCAGCAGCTTCCGGGACAGGGCCTACGAGCAGTACTTC
TRBJ2-7 | TRBV4-2 | NA | NA | CAMHTRVYEQYF | TGTGCCATGCATACACGGGTCTACGAGCAGTACTTC
TRBJ2-5 | TRBV9 | NA | NA | CASSGLEGRQTQYF | TGTGCCAGCAGCGGCCTAGAGGGGAGACAGACCCAGTACTTC
TRBJ2-5 | TRBV5-1 | NA | TRBD1 | CASSPTGLETQYF | TGCGCCAGCAGCCCGACAGGGTTGGAGACCCAGTACTTC
TRBJ2-2 | TRBV11-2 | NA | TRBD2 | CASSQGSGGPGELFF | TGTGCCAGCAGCCAAGGGTCGGGAGGGCCCGGGGAGCTGTTTTTT
TRBJ2-6 | TRBV6-6 | NA | NA | CASSPRSSGANVLTF | TGTGCCAGCAGTCCTAGGAGCTCTGGGGCCAACGTCCTGACTTTC
TRBJ1-2 | TRBV4-3 | NA | NA | CASSQEEGLGGYTF | TGCGCCAGCAGCCAAGAAGAAGGTTTGGGTGGCTACACCTTC
TRBJ2-7 | TRBV7-2 | NA | TRBD1 | CASSPSRDRGHEQYF | TGTGCCAGCAGCCCCTCCCGGGACAGGGGTCATGAGCAGTACTTC
TRBJ1-2 | TRBV15 | NA | TRBD1 | CATSKNRGAGYTF | TGTGCCACCAGCAAAAACAGGGGGGCTGGCTACACCTTC
TRBJ1-3 | TRBV7-9 | NA | NA | CASRNQGSGNTIYF | TGTGCCAGCAGAAACCAGGGCTCTGGAAACACCATATATTTT
TRBJ2-3 | TRBV11-2 | NA | NA | CASSLGILSTDTQYF | TGTGCCAGCAGCTTAGGGATCTTATCCACAGATACGCAGTATTTT
TRBJ2-1 | TRBV5-1 | NA | TRBD2 | CASSHGTSGRTSYNEQFF | TGCGCCAGCAGCCACGGGACTAGCGGGAGGACATCCTACAATGAGCAGTTCTTC
TRBJ2-1 | TRBV20-1 | NA | NA | CSARDSNEQFF | TGCAGTGCTAGAGACAGCAATGAGCAGTTCTTC
TRBJ1-4 | TRBV27 | NA | NA | CASRGKDPLDGNEKLFF | TGTGCCAGCCGGGGAAAGGACCCTTTGGACGGGAATGAAAAACTGTTTTTT
TRBJ2-7 | TRBV28 | NA | TRBD2 | CASGGASGNHYEQYF | TGTGCCAGCGGGGGGGCTAGCGGGAACCATTACGAGCAGTACTTC
TRBJ2-1 | TRBV7-9 | NA | TRBD2 | CASSHNSGQNSYNEQFF | TGTGCCAGCAGCCACAATAGCGGGCAAAACTCCTACAATGAGCAGTTCTTC
TRBJ1-1 | TRBV5-5 | once | TRBD1 | CASRTQGVANTEAFF | TGTGCCAGCAGAACTCAGGGGGTGGCGAACACTGAAGCTTTCTTT
TRBJ2-5 | TRBV6-1 | NA | NA | CASSGGRPATQYF | TGTGCCAGCAGTGGAGGACGGCCGGCGACCCAGTACTTC
TRBJ1-1 | TRBV27 | NA | NA | CASSFVGVTEAFF | TGTGCCAGCAGTTTTGTGGGTGTGACTGAAGCTTTCTTT
TRBJ1-2 | TRBV5-1 | NA | TRBD1 | CASSEGQGSYGYTF | TGCGCCAGCAGCGAGGGACAGGGCAGCTATGGCTACACCTTC
TRBJ2-3 | TRBV9 | NA | NA | CASSVSESHLTDTQYF | TGTGCCAGCAGCGTCTCCGAATCTCACCTCACAGATACGCAGTATTTT
TRBJ2-7 | TRBV21-1 | NA | NA | CASSMRDPSRYEQYF | TGTGCCAGCAGCATGCGGGACCCCTCTAGATACGAGCAGTACTTC
TRBJ2-7 | TRBV11-2 | NA | TRBD1 | CASSLSRDRITYEQYF | TGTGCCAGCAGCTTATCCCGGGACAGGATAACCTACGAGCAGTACTTC
TRBJ2-1 | TRBV27 | NA | TRBD2 | CASSFTLAGDNEQFF | TGTGCCAGCAGTTTTACACTAGCGGGCGACAATGAGCAGTTCTTC
TRBJ2-1 | TRBV5-8 | once | NA | CASSLEGSYNEQFF | TGTGCCAGCAGCTTAGAGGGCTCCTACAATGAGCAGTTCTTC